The clone carrying this T cell receptor beta chain was found a few times. The antigen is unknown. For TCR, cDNA came from 5'RACE template switching, which added a universal primer site and UMIs. Via MiXCR, TCRdb re-called the 5' RACE reads, giving one row per CDR3 protein. This sample has hundreds of thousands of distinct CDR3 sequences, with around 16% found just once. This sample is drawn from a study of T cells after yellow fever vaccination. Study-wide points: Clones that expanded after primary vaccination mostly reappeared after the booster (just under 98% CD4, approximately 87% CD8). Only a small proportion of the clonotypes turned up in both the CD4 and the CD8 compartments, likely arising from convergent recombination.

The starting material was PBMCs, obtained 5 days after the first yellow fever vaccination. The source is a man between 18 and 35 years old who received the YFV17D yellow fever vaccine.

The CDR3 reads CASSFRAITDTQYF. The CDR3 nucleotides read TGTGCCAGCAGTTTCAGGGCCATCACGGATACGCAGTATTTT. The chain carries TRBV28 and TRBJ2-3; TRBD1 is a possible D gene (5 bases). Germline V lookup: CDR1 MDHEN, CDR2 SYDVKM. The CDR3 runs to 14 residues. The V end was cut by 3 bases, the J end by 6 bases, with 13 bases between.